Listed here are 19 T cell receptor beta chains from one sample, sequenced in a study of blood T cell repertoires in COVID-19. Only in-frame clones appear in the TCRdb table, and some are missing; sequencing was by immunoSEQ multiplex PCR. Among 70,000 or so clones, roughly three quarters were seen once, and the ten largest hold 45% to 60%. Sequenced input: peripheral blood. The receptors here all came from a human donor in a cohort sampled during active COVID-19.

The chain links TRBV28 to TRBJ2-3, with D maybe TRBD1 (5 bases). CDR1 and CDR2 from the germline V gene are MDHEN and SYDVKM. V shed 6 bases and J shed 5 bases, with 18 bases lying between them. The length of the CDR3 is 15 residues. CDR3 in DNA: TGTGCCAGCAGCATCAGGGATGGGGTACAAGATACGCAGTATTTT. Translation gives CASSIRDGVQDTQYF.

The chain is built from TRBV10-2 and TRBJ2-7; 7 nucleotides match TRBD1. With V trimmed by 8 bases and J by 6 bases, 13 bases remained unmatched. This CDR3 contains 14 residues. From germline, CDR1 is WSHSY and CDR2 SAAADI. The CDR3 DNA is TGCGCCAGCTCACCCGGGACAGTGCGCCCCGAGCAGTACTTC. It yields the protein CASSPGTVRPEQYF.

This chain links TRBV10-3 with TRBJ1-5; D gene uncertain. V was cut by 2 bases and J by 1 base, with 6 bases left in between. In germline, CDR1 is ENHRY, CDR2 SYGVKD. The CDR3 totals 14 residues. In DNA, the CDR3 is TGTGCCATCAGTGAGGGAGAAAGCAATCAGCCCCAGCATTTT. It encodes CAISEGESNQPQHF.

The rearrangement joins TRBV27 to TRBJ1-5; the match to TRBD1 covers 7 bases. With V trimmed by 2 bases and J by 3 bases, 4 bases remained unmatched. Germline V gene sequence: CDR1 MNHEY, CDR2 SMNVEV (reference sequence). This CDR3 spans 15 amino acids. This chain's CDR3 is CASSLRTGYNQPQHF. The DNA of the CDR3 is TGTGCCAGCAGTTTACGGACAGGCTACAATCAGCCCCAGCATTTT.

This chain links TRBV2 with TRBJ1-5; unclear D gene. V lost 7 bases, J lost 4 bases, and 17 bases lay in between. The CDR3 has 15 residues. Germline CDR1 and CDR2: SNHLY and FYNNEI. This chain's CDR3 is CASTGRTIGNQPQHF. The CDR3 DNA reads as TGTGCCAGCACTGGCAGGACTATTGGGAATCAGCCCCAGCATTTT.

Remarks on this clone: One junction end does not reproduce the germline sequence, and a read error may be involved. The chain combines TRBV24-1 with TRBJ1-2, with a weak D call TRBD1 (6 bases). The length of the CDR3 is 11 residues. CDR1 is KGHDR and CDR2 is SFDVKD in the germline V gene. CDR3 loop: CATSDSGHQIF. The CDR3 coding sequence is TGTGCCACCAGTGATTCGGGACACCAGATCTTC.

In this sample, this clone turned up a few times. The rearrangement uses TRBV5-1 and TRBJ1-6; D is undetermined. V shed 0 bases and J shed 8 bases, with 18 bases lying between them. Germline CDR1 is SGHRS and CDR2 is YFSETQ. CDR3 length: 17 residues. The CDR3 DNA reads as TGCGCCAGCAGCTTGGCCTTCCGGTCAGGAGCGGATTCACCCCTCCACTTT. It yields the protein CASSLAFRSGADSPLHF.

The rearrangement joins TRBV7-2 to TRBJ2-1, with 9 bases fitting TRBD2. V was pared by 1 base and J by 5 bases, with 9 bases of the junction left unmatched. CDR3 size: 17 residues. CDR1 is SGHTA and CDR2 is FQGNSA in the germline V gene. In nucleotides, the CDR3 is TGTGCCAGCAGCTTAGGACTAGCGGTGTATTCGCACAATGAGCAGTTCTTC. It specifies CASSLGLAVYSHNEQFF.

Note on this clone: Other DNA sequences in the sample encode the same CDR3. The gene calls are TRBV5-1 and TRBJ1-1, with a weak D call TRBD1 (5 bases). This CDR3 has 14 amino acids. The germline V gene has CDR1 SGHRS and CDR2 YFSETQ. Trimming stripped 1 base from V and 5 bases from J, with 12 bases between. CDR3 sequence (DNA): TGCGCCAGCAGCTTGTCTCAGGGTTCTACTGAAGCTTTCTTT. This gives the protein CASSLSQGSTEAFF.

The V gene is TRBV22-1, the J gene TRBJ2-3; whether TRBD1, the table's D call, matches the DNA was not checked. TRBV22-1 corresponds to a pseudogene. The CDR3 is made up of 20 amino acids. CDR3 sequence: CPGSPPGQGSPSPPTDTQYF. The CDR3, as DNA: TGTCCTGGGAGCCCCCCGGGACAGGGTTCCCCGTCACCACCCACAGATACGCAGTATTTT.

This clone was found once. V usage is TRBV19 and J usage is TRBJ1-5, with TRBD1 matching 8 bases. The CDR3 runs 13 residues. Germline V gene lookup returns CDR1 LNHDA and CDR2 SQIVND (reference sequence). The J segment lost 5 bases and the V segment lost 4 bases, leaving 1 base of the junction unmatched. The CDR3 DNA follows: TGTGCCAGTAGTACGGACAGGGATCAGCCCCAGCATTTT. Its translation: CASSTDRDQPQHF.

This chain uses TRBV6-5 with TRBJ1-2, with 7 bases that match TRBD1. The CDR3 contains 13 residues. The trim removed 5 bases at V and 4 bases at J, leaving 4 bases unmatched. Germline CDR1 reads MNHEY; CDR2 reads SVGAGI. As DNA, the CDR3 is TGTGCCAGCAGTCAAACAGGGGCCTATGGCTACACCTTC. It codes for CASSQTGAYGYTF.

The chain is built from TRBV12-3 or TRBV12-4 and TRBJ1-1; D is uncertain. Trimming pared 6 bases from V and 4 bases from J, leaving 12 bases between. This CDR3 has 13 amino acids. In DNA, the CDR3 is TGTGCCAGCAGCATGGCCACGGGCACTGAAGCTTTCTTT. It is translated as CASSMATGTEAFF.

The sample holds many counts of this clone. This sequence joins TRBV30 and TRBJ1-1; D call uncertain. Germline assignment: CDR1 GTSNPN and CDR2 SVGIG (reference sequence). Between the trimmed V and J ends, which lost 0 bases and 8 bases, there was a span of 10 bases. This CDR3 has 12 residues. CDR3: CAWSVATLEAFF. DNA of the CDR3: TGTGCCTGGAGTGTAGCGACCTTAGAAGCTTTCTTT.

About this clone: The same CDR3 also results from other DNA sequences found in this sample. CDR3: CASSLGTGFHEQYF. The CDR3 DNA sequence: TGTGCCAGCAGTTTGGGGACAGGGTTTCACGAGCAGTACTTC. The chain employs TRBV28 and TRBJ2-7; 9 bases line up with TRBD1. Trimming took 3 bases from V and 5 from J; bases not matched to a gene: 5. Germline CDR1 reads MDHEN; CDR2 reads SYDVKM. The CDR3 length is 14 residues.

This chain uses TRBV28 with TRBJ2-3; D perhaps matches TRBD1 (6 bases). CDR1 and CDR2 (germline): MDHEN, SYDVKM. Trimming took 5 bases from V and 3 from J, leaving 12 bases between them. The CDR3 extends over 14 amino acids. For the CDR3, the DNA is TGTGCCAGCAGTCCCCCGGACAGAACAGATACGCAGTATTTT. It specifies CASSPPDRTDTQYF.

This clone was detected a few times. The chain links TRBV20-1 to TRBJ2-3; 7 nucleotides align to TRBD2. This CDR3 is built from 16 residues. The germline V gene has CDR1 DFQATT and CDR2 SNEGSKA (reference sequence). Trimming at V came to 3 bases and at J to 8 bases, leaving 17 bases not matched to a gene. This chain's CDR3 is CSASFALTSYYGTQYF. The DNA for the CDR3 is TGCAGTGCTAGTTTCGCCTTGACTAGCTATTATGGTACGCAGTATTTT.

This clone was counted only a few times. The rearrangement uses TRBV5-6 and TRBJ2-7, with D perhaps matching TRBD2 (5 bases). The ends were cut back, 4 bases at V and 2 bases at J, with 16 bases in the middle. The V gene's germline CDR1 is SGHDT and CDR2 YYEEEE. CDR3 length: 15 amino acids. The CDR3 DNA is TGTGCCAGCAGCCGAGTGGACGGGAACACCTACGAGCAGTACTTC. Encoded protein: CASSRVDGNTYEQYF.

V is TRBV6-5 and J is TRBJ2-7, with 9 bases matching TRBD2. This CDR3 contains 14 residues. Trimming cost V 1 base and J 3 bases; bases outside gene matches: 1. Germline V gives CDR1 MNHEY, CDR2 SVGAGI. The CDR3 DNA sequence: TGTGCCAGCAGTTACTATAGCGGGAGCTACGAGCAGTACTTC. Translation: CASSYYSGSYEQYF.